The 20 T cell receptor beta chains below were found in one sample sequenced in a study of blood T cell repertoires in COVID-19. TCRdb's copy holds only in-frame clones and misses some; the assay was immunoSEQ multiplex PCR. The sample has approximately 490,000 clones, 88% seen once. Sequencing was carried out using PBMCs or T cells enriched from blood (not recorded which). The receptors derive from a woman aged 55-70 years who had recovered from COVID-19.

The chain recombines TRBV6-5 with TRBJ1-2; possibly TRBD1 for D (6 bases). In germline, CDR1 is MNHEY, CDR2 SVGAGI. Between the trimmed V and J ends, which lost 0 bases and 8 bases, there was a span of 13 bases. This CDR3 has 14 amino acids. The CDR3 DNA reads as TGTGCCAGCAGTTACTCAGCGGGGGGCAGGGGCTACACCTTC. The encoded protein is CASSYSAGGRGYTF.

The chain uses TRBV12-5 and TRBJ1-2; D is uncertain. Looked up from germline, CDR1 is LGHNT and CDR2 is FRNRAP. Deletions cut 0 bases from V and 8 bases from J, with 10 bases between. This CDR3 has 13 amino acids. The CDR3 DNA reads TGTGCTAGTGGTTTGGTAAGCTCCCGCGGCTACACCTTC. Translated, it gives CASGLVSSRGYTF.

The CDR3 region is CASSVPGQLPATQYF. CDR3 DNA: TGTGCCAGCAGTGTACCGGGACAGCTCCCCGCGACCCAGTACTTC. This chain joins TRBV27 and TRBJ2-5, with TRBD1 matching 7 bases. The CDR3 consists of 15 residues. The trim removed 5 bases at V and 7 bases at J, leaving 13 bases unmatched. Germline V CDR1 and CDR2: MNHEY, SMNVEV (reference sequence).

Comments on this clone: The sample contains more than one DNA sequence encoding this CDR3. The chain combines TRBV5-1 with TRBJ1-1, with TRBD1 identical over 7 bases. Germline CDR1 is SGHRS and CDR2 is YFSETQ. The CDR3 length is 13 residues. Losses at the gene ends were 1 base for V and 3 bases for J; bases not matched to a gene: 0. The CDR3: CASSLTGDTEAFF. In DNA form, the CDR3 reads TGCGCCAGCAGCTTGACAGGGGACACTGAAGCTTTCTTT.

V gene TRBV30 combines with J gene TRBJ1-1; a possible D gene is TRBD1 (5 bases). Germline CDR1 is GTSNPN and CDR2 is SVGIG (reference sequence). The CDR3 consists of 14 residues. V lost 0 bases, J lost 5 bases, and 13 bases lay in between. For the CDR3, the DNA is TGTGCCTGGAGTGTAGGTGGAGGGGTTACTGAAGCTTTCTTT. Amino acid sequence: CAWSVGGGVTEAFF.

This rearrangement joins TRBV5-1 to TRBJ2-3; 7 bases are a match to TRBD2. V was clipped by 2 bases and J by 0 bases; unmatched bases: 3. CDR3 length equals 15 residues. From germline, CDR1 is SGHRS and CDR2 YFSETQ. The CDR3 is CASSFGGRSTDTQYF. The CDR3 region has the DNA TGCGCCAGCAGCTTCGGGGGGAGAAGCACAGATACGCAGTATTTT.

The CDR3 sequence is CASSSDSPYEQYV. The CDR3 DNA is TGTGCCAGCTCATCGGACAGTCCTTACGAGCAGTACGTC. This chain links TRBV18 with TRBJ2-7; TRBD1 might be the D (6 bases). Germline V lookup: CDR1 KGHSH, CDR2 LQKENI. V was pared by 5 bases and J by 4 bases, with 12 bases between. This CDR3 is built from 13 residues.

The chain combines TRBV29-1 with TRBJ1-2; 9 bases align to TRBD1. The CDR3 extends over 16 amino acids. CDR1 and CDR2 (germline): SQVTM, ANQGSEA. V lost 0 bases to trimming and J lost 9 bases; unmatched junction nucleotides: 14. As DNA, the CDR3 is TGCAGCGTTGAAGATCAATTACAGGGGGCTCTTTGGAGCTACACCTTC. Its translation: CSVEDQLQGALWSYTF. Full variable domain (rest looked up from reference TRBV29-1 and TRBJ1-2): SAVISQKPSRDICQRGTSLTIQCQVDSQVTMMFWYRQQPGQSLTLIATANQGSEATYESGFVIDKFPISRPNLTFSTLTVSNMSPEDSSIYLCSVEDQLQGALWSYTFGSGTRLTVV.

The chain uses TRBV12-5 and TRBJ2-1; TRBD1 might be the D (6 bases). V was pared by 8 bases and J by 3 bases, with 8 bases between. Per the germline V gene, CDR1 is LGHNT and CDR2 is FRNRAP. The CDR3 is 12 residues long. DNA for the CDR3: TGTGCTAGTACAGGGTACTACAATGAGCAGTTCTTC. Its translation: CASTGYYNEQFF.

The chain carries TRBV6-1 and TRBJ1-1, with TRBD1 identical over 7 bases. Germline CDR1 MNHNS, CDR2 SASEGT. The J segment lost 1 base and the V segment lost 2 bases, leaving 1 base of the junction unmatched. The CDR3 spans 14 residues. In DNA form, the CDR3 reads TGTGCCAGCAGTGAATGGACAGGGAACACTGAAGCTTTCTTT. Protein sequence: CASSEWTGNTEAFF.

This chain uses TRBV3-1 (or the pseudogene TRBV3-2) with TRBJ2-5, with D possibly TRBD2 on 7 matching bases. V lost 1 base, J lost 1 base, and 16 bases lay in between. The germline V gene has CDR1 LGHDT and CDR2 YNNKEL (reference sequence). CDR3 length: 17 amino acids. The CDR3 nucleotides read TGTGCCAGCAGCCAAGCCTTTGGGGGGGGCTCCCAAGAGACCCAGTACTTC. Translated: CASSQAFGGGSQETQYF.

The rearrangement joins TRBV9 to TRBJ1-2; D unclear. This CDR3 contains 12 residues. V was cut by 3 bases and J by 3 bases, with 6 bases left in between. The germline V gene has CDR1 SGDLS and CDR2 YYNGEE. The CDR3 bases are TGTGCCAGCAGCGGGGCTGACTATGGCTACACCTTC. Encoded protein: CASSGADYGYTF.

The chain combines TRBV5-1 with TRBJ1-2; 9 nucleotides align to TRBD1. Per the germline V gene, CDR1 is SGHRS and CDR2 is YFSETQ. CDR3 length: 13 amino acids. J lost 8 bases, V lost 4 bases, and 6 bases had no gene match. The CDR3 DNA sequence: TGCGCCAGCAGCATACAGACAGGGGGAGGCTACACCTTC. Its protein product is CASSIQTGGGYTF.

This chain connects TRBV2 to TRBJ2-3; 8 nucleotides agree with TRBD1. The CDR3 loop spans 14 amino acids. V trimming: 7 bases; J trimming: 9 bases; junction bases outside the gene matches: 12. Germline lookup yields CDR1 SNHLY and CDR2 FYNNEI. The chain's CDR3 is CASTLDREGRTQYF. DNA of the CDR3: TGTGCCAGCACTCTGGACAGGGAAGGGAGAACGCAGTATTTT. Supplemented by reference TRBV2 and TRBJ2-3, the full variable domain reads EPEVTQTPSHQVTQMGQEVILRCVPISNHLYFYWYRQILGQKVEFLVSFYNNEISEKSEIFDDQFSVERPDGSNFTLKIRSTKLEDSAMYFCASTLDREGRTQYFGPGTRLTVL.

The chain employs TRBV6-4 and TRBJ1-2; tentative D call: TRBD1 (5 bases). V lost 5 bases and J 0 bases, leaving 10 bases between the germline ends. CDR3 length equals 14 residues. Germline CDR1 and CDR2: MRHNA and SNTAGT. The CDR3 sequence is CASSPTEANYGYTF. The CDR3 region has the DNA TGTGCCAGCAGTCCGACAGAAGCTAACTATGGCTACACCTTC.

The gene calls are TRBV19 and TRBJ2-3, with D possibly TRBD2 on 6 matching bases. This CDR3 has 14 amino acids. From germline, CDR1 is LNHDA and CDR2 SQIVND (reference sequence). The V and J ends lost 1 base and 5 bases respectively, with 10 bases between them. Here the CDR3 reads CASSIGGVGDTQYF. The CDR3 DNA sequence: TGTGCCAGTAGTATAGGGGGGGTAGGAGATACGCAGTATTTT. The full variable domain, its missing parts supplied by reference TRBV19 and TRBJ2-3, is DGGITQSPKYLFRKEGQNVTLSCEQNLNHDAMYWYRQDPGQGLRLIYYSQIVNDFQKGDIAEGYSVSREKKESFPLTVTSAQKNPTAFYLCASSIGGVGDTQYFGPGTRLTVL.

V usage is TRBV5-4 and J usage is TRBJ2-1; 9 bases line up with TRBD1. The V segment lost 5 bases and the J segment 5 bases; nucleotides outside the gene matches: 2. From germline, CDR1 is SGHNT and CDR2 YYREEE (reference sequence). CDR3 length: 13 residues. The CDR3 here is CASRGQGDNEQFF. CDR3 DNA: TGTGCCAGCAGGGGACAGGGTGACAATGAGCAGTTCTTC.

The CDR3 spells CASSFSGGHVEFF. CDR3 nucleotides: TGTGCCAGCAGCTTTAGCGGGGGGCACGTGGAGTTCTTC. The chain links TRBV7-9 to TRBJ2-1; the match to TRBD2 covers 10 bases. CDR3 length: 13 residues. Per the germline V gene, CDR1 is SEHNR and CDR2 is FQNEAQ (reference sequence). V gave up 3 bases and J gave up 14 bases; unmatched junction bases: 7.

The V and J genes are TRBV5-1 and TRBJ2-7; 7 bases line up with TRBD1. After removal of 4 bases from V and 5 bases from J, the junction contained 9 bases not matched to a gene. This CDR3 contains 14 residues. Looked up from germline, CDR1 is SGHRS and CDR2 is YFSETQ. CDR3: CASSPGQDWNEQYF. CDR3 DNA: TGCGCCAGCAGCCCAGGACAGGATTGGAACGAGCAGTACTTC.

With respect to this clone: Other DNA sequences from this sample encode an identical CDR3 as well. This rearrangement joins TRBV2 to TRBJ2-7, with D perhaps matching TRBD2 (7 bases). The CDR3 has 13 residues. The V and J ends lost 8 bases and 4 bases respectively, with 15 bases between them. CDR1 and CDR2 from the germline V gene are SNHLY and FYNNEI. The CDR3 region has the DNA TGTGCCAGCGGGGGGGGGCGGGGGTACGAGCAGTACGTC. Encoded protein: CASGGGRGYEQYV.